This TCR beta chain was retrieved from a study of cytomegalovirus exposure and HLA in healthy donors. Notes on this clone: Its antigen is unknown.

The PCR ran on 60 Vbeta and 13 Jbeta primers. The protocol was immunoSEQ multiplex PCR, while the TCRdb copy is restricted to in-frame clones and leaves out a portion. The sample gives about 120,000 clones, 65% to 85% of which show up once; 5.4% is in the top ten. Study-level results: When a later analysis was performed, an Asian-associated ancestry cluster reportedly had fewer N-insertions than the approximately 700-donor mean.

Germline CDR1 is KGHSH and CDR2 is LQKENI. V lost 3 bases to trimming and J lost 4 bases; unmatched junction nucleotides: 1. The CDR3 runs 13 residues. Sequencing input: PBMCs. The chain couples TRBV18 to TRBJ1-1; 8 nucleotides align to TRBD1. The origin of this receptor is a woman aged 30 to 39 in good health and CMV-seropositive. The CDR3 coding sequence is TGTGCCAGCTCACCGGACAGGGCCACTGAAGCTTTCTTT. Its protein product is CASSPDRATEAFF.